The 4 T cell receptor beta chains below were found in one sample sequenced in a study of cytomegalovirus exposure and HLA in healthy donors. The PCR contained 60 Vbeta and 13 Jbeta primers. The repertoire was sequenced with immunoSEQ multiplex PCR; TCRdb's copy has only in-frame clones and lacks some. The top ten hold less than 3% of the sample, which has about 140,000 clones, around 85% seen once. The sequencing sample was made of PBMCs. The source of these receptors is a woman in her 30s in good health and CMV-seronegative.

V and J are TRBV9 and TRBJ2-2; D gene ambiguous. The CDR3 contains 15 residues. Germline CDR1 is SGDLS and CDR2 is YYNGEE. V was pared by 0 bases and J by 3 bases, with 9 bases between. The CDR3 loop reads CASSVVAQYTGELFF. As DNA, the CDR3 is TGTGCCAGCAGCGTAGTGGCCCAGTACACCGGGGAGCTGTTTTTT.

The V call is TRBV18, the J call TRBJ2-5; 8 bases match TRBD1. The CDR3 totals 14 residues. The V gene's germline CDR1 is KGHSH and CDR2 LQKENI. V shed 3 bases, J shed 5 bases, and the junction held 5 bases outside the gene matches. This CDR3 reads CASSPPDRAETQYF. The DNA for the CDR3 is TGTGCCAGCTCACCGCCGGACAGGGCGGAGACCCAGTACTTC.

The CDR3 region has the DNA TGCGCCAGCAGCCCAGGCAGAGACCGATACTATGGCTACACCTTC. This codes for CASSPGRDRYYGYTF. This rearrangement joins TRBV5-1 to TRBJ1-2; no clear D gene. The V and J ends lost 4 bases and 3 bases respectively, with 16 bases between them. The CDR3 contains 15 residues. The germline V gene has CDR1 SGHRS and CDR2 YFSETQ.

The chain's CDR3 is CASSLVGTWGTEAFF. The CDR3 DNA is TGTGCCAGCAGCTTAGTCGGGACATGGGGGACTGAAGCTTTCTTT. This sequence joins TRBV7-6 and TRBJ1-1; tentative D call: TRBD1 (6 bases). Trimming took off 1 base at V and 5 bases at J, with 14 bases between the two ends. Germline-derived CDR1 and CDR2 are SGHVS and FNYEAQ. This CDR3 spans 15 amino acids.